This TCR beta chain was recovered during a study of blood T cell repertoires in COVID-19. Method: immunoSEQ multiplex PCR; TCRdb's copy keeps in-frame clones and lacks some. The table lists about 220,000 clones, 80% to 90% of them singletons. This CDR3 has 14 residues. Trimming took off 0 bases at V and 2 bases at J, with 7 bases between the two ends. Germline V gives CDR1 KGHSH, CDR2 LQKENI. The source material was peripheral blood. The clonotype comes from a man aged 45-60 years who had recovered from COVID-19. This rearrangement joins TRBV18 to TRBJ2-5, with D tentatively TRBD1 (5 bases). The CDR3: CASSPPGRQETQYF. The CDR3 region has the DNA TGTGCCAGCTCACCACCGGGGCGGCAAGAGACCCAGTACTTC.